This T cell receptor beta chain was captured in a study of blood T cells in healthy people across ages. Turning to the study itself: Template-switching capture recovered about one barcoded beta molecule per two T cells. Study findings and constraints: Across samples, TCR beta diversity tracked strongly with naive T cell percentage.

Worth noting for this clonotype: No antigen is known for it.

Together with a sample-barcoded 5' primer, a J-beta primer mix was included in a second PCR lasting about 7 to 11 cycles. From the 5' RACE reads, TCRdb called clonotypes with MiXCR, one entry per CDR3 protein. The sample comprises about 1.6 million distinct CDR3 sequences, 34% of which are singletons, and about 11% rests with the top ten. Trimming took 3 bases from V and 2 from J; bases not matched to a gene: 3. CDR3 length equals 14 residues. Germline V lookup: CDR1 LGHNA, CDR2 YNFKEQ. The chain couples TRBV4-2 to TRBJ1-1; 7 positions match TRBD1. The material sequenced was blood. This sequence originates from a woman aged 25-40 years in good health. This CDR3 reads CASSHGQENTEAFF. CDR3 DNA: TGTGCCAGCAGCCATGGACAGGAAAACACTGAAGCTTTCTTT.